A selection of T cell receptor beta chains follows, all from one sample in a study of CD8 T cells in Susac syndrome. MiXCR, run by TCRdb on the immunoSEQ multiplex PCR reads, gives a single entry per CDR3 protein. Of roughly 80,000 distinct CDR3 sequences listed, under 95% are singletons. The sample was CD4+ T cells from PBMCs. The receptors were sampled from a human donor with Susac syndrome. Both conserved end residues are part of each CDR3. D genes are given only for firm matches. Expanded clones are given a class, and other clones once, few, many or no size at all.

J gene,CDR3 length,V gene,D gene,clone size,CDR3 protein,CDR3 DNA
TRBJ1-5,15,TRBV12-3/TRBV12-4,.,.,CASRSSGLSNQPQHF,TGTGCCAGCAGATCCTCAGGACTTAGCAATCAGCCCCAGCATTTT
TRBJ2-4,14,TRBV5-1,.,.,CASSLGALLDIQYF,TGCGCCAGCAGCTTGGGAGCGTTGTTGGACATTCAGTACTTC
TRBJ2-6,15,TRBV12-3/TRBV12-4,.,.,CASSFRVSGANVLTF,TGTGCCAGCAGTTTCCGGGTTTCTGGGGCCAACGTCCTGACTTTC
TRBJ1-5,14,TRBV12-3/TRBV12-4,.,.,CASRTRGNLQPQHF,TGTGCCAGCAGAACCAGGGGAAATCTACAGCCCCAGCATTTT
TRBJ2-1,15,TRBV5-1,.,.,CASSGGANPYNEQFF,TGCGCCAGCAGCGGGGGAGCGAACCCCTACAATGAGCAGTTCTTC
TRBJ2-7,14,TRBV28,TRBD2,once,CASGLAGGTYEQYF,TGTGCCAGCGGGCTAGCGGGAGGGACCTACGAGCAGTACTTC
TRBJ2-1,15,TRBV7-9,TRBD1,.,CASSTMGDRGDEQFF,TGTGCCAGCAGCACTATGGGGGACAGGGGCGATGAGCAGTTCTTC
TRBJ1-1,11,TRBV20-1,.,.,CSARKGAEAFF,TGCAGTGCTAGGAAGGGGGCTGAAGCTTTCTTT
TRBJ1-5,14,TRBV3-1,.,.,CASSQGGGSPTQHF,TGTGCCAGCAGCCAGGGGGGGGGTTCCCCGACCCAGCATTTT
TRBJ1-4,11,TRBV28,.,once,CASSFTEKLFF,TGTGCCAGCAGTTTCACCGAAAAACTGTTTTTT
TRBJ1-2,15,TRBV18,.,.,CASSTQEGLDYGYTF,TGTGCCAGCTCAACACAGGAGGGCCTTGACTATGGCTACACCTTC
TRBJ2-5,12,TRBV6-6,.,.,CASSYSTGTQYF,TGTGCCAGCAGTTACTCTACGGGGACCCAGTACTTC
TRBJ2-5,18,TRBV4-1,TRBD2,.,CASSQPGSRVAGMETQYF,TGCGCCAGCAGCCAACCTGGGTCTAGGGTAGCGGGAATGGAGACCCAGTACTTC
TRBJ2-5,15,TRBV7-2,TRBD1,.,CASSIDRAVQETQYF,TGTGCCAGCAGTATCGACAGGGCCGTCCAAGAGACCCAGTACTTC
TRBJ1-5,12,TRBV6-5,TRBD1,.,CASRTGAQPQHF,TGTGCCAGCAGGACAGGGGCTCAGCCCCAGCATTTT
TRBJ2-2,14,TRBV7-2,.,.,CASRNAGANGELFF,TGTGCCAGCCGAAACGCAGGAGCTAACGGGGAGCTGTTTTTT
TRBJ2-1,18,TRBV14,.,.,CASSQSYSSVHSYNEQFF,TGTGCCAGCAGCCAAAGCTACTCTAGCGTTCACTCCTACAATGAGCAGTTCTTC
TRBJ2-4,14,TRBV5-6,.,.,CASSWTGARYIQYF,TGTGCCAGCAGCTGGACGGGGGCGCGGTACATTCAGTACTTC
TRBJ2-5,13,TRBV6-2/TRBV6-3,TRBD1,.,CASRGQGRETQYF,TGTGCCAGCAGGGGACAGGGGAGAGAGACCCAGTACTTC
TRBJ2-2,14,TRBV6-6,.,.,CASSYSENTGELFF,TGTGCCAGCAGTTACTCGGAGAACACCGGGGAGCTGTTTTTT
TRBJ1-2,13,TRBV7-9,TRBD1,.,CASSLGQGYGYTF,TGTGCCAGCAGCTTGGGACAGGGGTACGGCTACACCTTC
TRBJ1-5,17,TRBV25-1,TRBD1,.,CASSSARGDRGNQPQHF,TGTGCCAGCAGTTCAGCGCGAGGGGACAGAGGAAATCAGCCCCAGCATTTT
TRBJ2-1,12,TRBV20-1,.,once,CSAHWGPNEQFF,TGCAGTGCCCACTGGGGTCCCAATGAGCAGTTCTTC
TRBJ2-7,14,TRBV5-1,TRBD2,few,CASSLLRGDYEQYF,TGCGCCAGCAGCTTGCTGCGGGGGGACTACGAGCAGTACTTC
TRBJ2-4,11,TRBV30,TRBD1,.,CAWRTGGIQYF,TGTGCCTGGAGAACAGGGGGCATTCAGTACTTC
TRBJ2-7,12,TRBV29-1,.,few,CSAQGKGYEQYF,TGCAGCGCTCAGGGGAAGGGCTACGAGCAGTACTTC
TRBJ2-1,17,TRBV7-6,.,.,CASSPPIWEIPYNEQFF,TGTGCCAGCAGCCCACCAATTTGGGAGATCCCGTACAATGAGCAGTTCTTC
TRBJ1-6,12,TRBV20-1,.,.,CSARQGLSPLHF,TGCAGTGCTAGACAGGGGTTGTCACCCCTCCACTTT
TRBJ2-1,15,TRBV24-1,TRBD1,.,CATSDGQGAYNEQFF,TGTGCCACCAGTGACGGACAGGGGGCCTACAATGAGCAGTTCTTC
TRBJ1-2,11,TRBV12-3/TRBV12-4,.,.,CASSLNRGYTF,TGTGCCAGCAGTTTGAATCGGGGCTACACCTTC
TRBJ2-7,12,TRBV3-1,TRBD2,.,CASSHSGNEQYF,TGTGCCAGCAGCCACAGCGGGAACGAGCAGTACTTC
TRBJ2-7,13,TRBV20-1,.,.,CSAPGGTLYEQYF,TGCAGTGCCCCAGGCGGGACCCTATACGAGCAGTACTTC
TRBJ2-1,18,TRBV20-1,TRBD2,.,CSAISPPLRREDVHEQFF,TGCAGTGCTATTTCCCCCCCCCTTAGGCGGGAGGACGTCCATGAGCAGTTCTTC
TRBJ2-3,12,TRBV12-3/TRBV12-4,.,.,CASSLITDTQYF,TGTGCCAGCAGTTTAATTACGGATACGCAGTATTTT
TRBJ2-5,18,TRBV13,TRBD2,.,CASSYRLAGGGYQETQYF,TGTGCCAGCAGCTATAGACTAGCGGGAGGAGGGTACCAAGAGACCCAGTACTTC
TRBJ2-5,16,TRBV19,TRBD2,.,CASSISGRVLLETQYF,TGTGCCAGTAGTATTAGCGGGAGGGTCCTCTTGGAGACCCAGTACTTC
TRBJ1-1,14,TRBV20-1,.,.,CSASGRAGQPEAFF,TGCAGTGCTAGTGGACGGGCGGGGCAACCTGAAGCTTTCTTT
TRBJ2-2,17,TRBV7-8,.,.,CASSLSERHLDTGELFF,TGTGCCAGCAGCTTAAGTGAGAGGCACTTAGACACCGGGGAGCTGTTTTTT
TRBJ1-1,11,TRBV30,.,.,CAWAGNTEAFF,TGTGCCTGGGCAGGGAACACTGAAGCTTTCTTT
TRBJ1-2,14,TRBV24-1,TRBD1,.,CATSGSDRVYGYTF,TGTGCCACCAGTGGATCGGACAGGGTGTATGGCTACACCTTC
TRBJ1-2,13,TRBV7-2,.,once,CASSLGRSTGYTF,TGTGCCAGCAGCTTGGGACGATCTACTGGCTACACCTTC
TRBJ1-1,16,TRBV6-1,TRBD1,.,CASSPTDRGLNTEAFF,TGTGCCAGCAGTCCTACGGACAGGGGGCTGAACACTGAAGCTTTCTTT
TRBJ2-5,13,TRBV13,.,.,CASSLPPLETQYF,TGTGCCAGCAGCTTACCTCCCCTGGAGACCCAGTACTTC
TRBJ2-1,15,TRBV7-2,TRBD2,.,CASSLEVGLAGEQFF,TGTGCCAGCAGCTTAGAGGTTGGGCTAGCGGGTGAGCAGTTCTTC
TRBJ2-1,15,TRBV6-1,.,.,CASSVQAGVFNEQFF,TGTGCCAGCAGCGTCCAGGCAGGGGTCTTCAATGAGCAGTTCTTC
TRBJ2-7,17,TRBV20-1,TRBD2,once,CSARDPRGLAGLYEQYF,TGCAGTGCTAGAGACCCACGGGGGCTAGCGGGGCTCTACGAGCAGTACTTC
TRBJ2-1,14,TRBV20-1,.,.,CSASVASRGNEQFF,TGCAGTGCTAGCGTAGCGTCGCGGGGAAATGAGCAGTTCTTC
TRBJ1-2,14,TRBV6-6,.,.,CASSRGVGFYGYTF,TGTGCCAGCAGTAGAGGGGTGGGCTTCTATGGCTACACCTTC
TRBJ1-1,15,TRBV5-1,.,.,CASSLEGTGNTEAFF,TGCGCCAGCAGCTTGGAAGGCACAGGGAACACTGAAGCTTTCTTT